The next 24 T cell receptor beta chains were all read from a single sample in a study of T cell responses to AZD1222 COVID-19 vaccine. The repertoire was sequenced with immunoSEQ multiplex PCR; TCRdb's copy has only in-frame clones and lacks some. The sample includes about 180,000 clones, 88% of them seen just once. The sequenced sample was peripheral blood, obtained 28 days after the second AZD1222 dose. The receptors shown here come from an adult who received the AZD1222 COVID-19 vaccine.

The J gene is TRBJ2-1, the V gene TRBV28; 12 nucleotides line up with TRBD1. V lost 11 bases and J lost 8; bases outside the gene matches: 16. Germline-derived CDR1 and CDR2 are MDHEN and SYDVKM. This CDR3 region has 16 residues. The CDR3 here is CAGGATGTGGGYEQFF. CDR3 nucleotides: TGTGCCGGAGGAGCAACCGGGACAGGGGGCGGATATGAGCAGTTCTTC. The full variable domain, completed using reference TRBV28 and TRBJ2-1, is DVKVTQSSRYLVKRTGEKVFLECVQDMDHENMFWYRQDPGLGLRLIYFSYDVKMKEKGDIPEGYSVSREKKERFSLILESASTNQTSMYLCAGGATGTGGGYEQFFGPGTRLTVL.

This clone was seen a single time. The rearrangement uses TRBV28 and TRBJ2-7, with D uncertain. Trimming took 8 bases from V and 2 from J, leaving 7 bases between them. The CDR3 has 11 amino acids. Germline lookup yields CDR1 MDHEN and CDR2 SYDVKM. CDR3 in DNA: TGTGCCAGCGGAATCCCCTACGAGCAGTACTTC. It is translated as CASGIPYEQYF.

The gene calls are TRBV5-1 and TRBJ2-5; tentative D call: TRBD1 (6 bases). The CDR3 contains 14 residues. Trimming shortened V by 0 bases and J by 6 bases, and 12 bases separated the two germline ends. Germline lookup yields CDR1 SGHRS and CDR2 YFSETQ. CDR3 residues: CASSLVLGAKTQYF. The CDR3 bases are TGCGCCAGCAGCTTGGTTCTGGGGGCGAAGACCCAGTACTTC.

With respect to this clone: The identical CDR3 is also encoded by other nucleotide sequences in the sample. The chain combines TRBV6-5 with TRBJ2-7, with 12 bases aligning to TRBD2. The CDR3 covers 15 residues. Trimming at V came to 2 bases and at J to 4 bases, leaving 3 bases not matched to a gene. Looked up from germline, CDR1 is MNHEY and CDR2 is SVGAGI. CDR3 nucleotides: TGTGCCAGCAGTTACAGGACTAGCGGGAAGTACGAGCAGTACTTC. Amino acids: CASSYRTSGKYEQYF.

This rearrangement joins TRBV4-3 to TRBJ1-6; D call uncertain. Trimming took off 0 bases at V and 4 bases at J, with 7 bases between the two ends. CDR3 length: 15 amino acids. The V gene's germline CDR1 is LGHNA and CDR2 YSLEER. The CDR3 reads CASSQEAGYNSPLHF. As DNA, the CDR3 is TGCGCCAGCAGCCAAGAGGCGGGATATAATTCACCCCTCCACTTT.

This clone has only one observation. The chain has TRBV28 and TRBJ2-7, with 7 nucleotides matching TRBD2. The germline V gene encodes CDR1 MDHEN and CDR2 SYDVKM. CDR3 length: 15 amino acids. The V and J ends lost 6 bases and 5 bases, in that order; junction bases with no gene match: 13. CDR3 sequence: CASSPPGGSRDEQYF. Here the CDR3 DNA reads TGTGCCAGCAGCCCACCCGGCGGGAGCAGGGACGAGCAGTACTTC.

V and J are TRBV15 and TRBJ2-2, with 8 bases matching TRBD2. This CDR3 contains 20 residues. V lost 0 bases, J lost 2 bases, and 14 bases stayed unmatched. The germline V gene encodes CDR1 LNHNV and CDR2 YYDKDF (reference sequence). This CDR3 is CATSRDSPITSGVNTGELFF. Written as DNA, the CDR3 is TGTGCCACCAGCAGAGACTCCCCGATTACTAGCGGAGTTAACACCGGGGAGCTGTTTTTT.

The count of this clone is one. This chain joins TRBV28 and TRBJ2-7; TRBD1 aligns across 10 bases. J was trimmed by 5 bases and V by 2 bases; bases with no gene match: 6. The germline V gene has CDR1 MDHEN and CDR2 SYDVKM. The CDR3 contains 15 residues. The chain's CDR3 is CASSLIGTGENEQYF. CDR3 nucleotides: TGTGCCAGCAGTTTAATTGGGACAGGGGAAAACGAGCAGTACTTC. Supplemented by reference TRBV28 and TRBJ2-7, the full variable domain reads DVKVTQSSRYLVKRTGEKVFLECVQDMDHENMFWYRQDPGLGLRLIYFSYDVKMKEKGDIPEGYSVSREKKERFSLILESASTNQTSMYLCASSLIGTGENEQYFGPGTRLTVT.

This rearrangement joins TRBV7-2 to TRBJ2-7; TRBD1 is a possible D gene (5 bases). Looked up from germline, CDR1 is SGHTA and CDR2 is FQGNSA. Trimming took off 1 base at V and 2 bases at J, with 12 bases between the two ends. This CDR3 comprises 15 residues. For the CDR3, the DNA is TGTGCCAGCAGCTTAGATTGGGGCTCGGCCTACGAGCAGTACTTC. It codes for CASSLDWGSAYEQYF.

The chain joins TRBV27 to TRBJ2-6, with TRBD2 identical over 7 bases. Germline CDR1 and CDR2: MNHEY and SMNVEV (reference sequence). CDR3 length: 16 amino acids. V lost 1 base and J lost 0; bases outside the gene matches: 0. In DNA, the CDR3 is TGTGCCAGCAGTTTATGGGGGGGCTCTGGGGCCAACGTCCTGACTTTC. Translating gives CASSLWGGSGANVLTF.

V and J are TRBV12-3 or TRBV12-4 and TRBJ2-7, with D tentatively TRBD1 or TRBD2 (7 bases each). Trimming took off 8 bases at V and 7 bases at J, with 15 bases between the two ends. The CDR3 extends over 12 amino acids. Here the CDR3 DNA reads TGTGCCAGCGGGAGGGGGCTTAAAGAGCAGTACTTC. Its translation is CASGRGLKEQYF.

The rearrangement uses TRBV11-2 and TRBJ2-1; 7 bases agree with TRBD1. Germline V gives CDR1 SGHAT, CDR2 FQNNGV. The CDR3 covers 17 residues. After removal of 0 bases from V and 4 bases from J, the junction contained 9 bases not matched to a gene. DNA of the CDR3: TGTGCCAGCAGCTTAGATATTGGGACAGAGATGTACAATGAGCAGTTCTTC. Translated, it gives CASSLDIGTEMYNEQFF.

The count of this clone is one. The chain recombines TRBV18 with TRBJ2-7, with 10 bases lining up with TRBD1. The CDR3 is 15 residues long. V lost 8 bases, J lost 0 bases, and 7 bases stayed unmatched. Germline V gene lookup returns CDR1 KGHSH and CDR2 LQKENI. The DNA for the CDR3 is TGTGCCAGCCAGATGACAGGGGGCAGCTCCTACGAGCAGTACTTC. This encodes CASQMTGGSSYEQYF.

The chain carries TRBV16 and TRBJ1-1; no clear D. Trimming shortened V by 0 bases and J by 8 bases, and 7 bases separated the two germline ends. The CDR3 totals 12 residues. Germline loops: CDR1 KGHSY, CDR2 FQNENV. For the CDR3, the DNA is TGTGCCAGCAGCCAATCTATAGCCGAAGCTTTCTTT. Protein sequence: CASSQSIAEAFF.

The chain combines TRBV10-3 with TRBJ2-7; 9 positions match TRBD1. The germline CDR1 and CDR2 sequences are ENHRY and SYGVKD. The CDR3 length is 12 residues. The J segment lost 3 bases and the V segment lost 11 bases, leaving 5 bases of the junction unmatched. CDR3 amino acids: CAARTGDYEQYF. The DNA of the CDR3 is TGTGCCGCCCGGACAGGGGACTACGAGCAGTACTTC.

This clone was detected only once. The rearrangement uses TRBV5-1 and TRBJ1-5; no definite D call. Between the trimmed V and J ends, which lost 1 base and 3 bases, there was a span of 14 bases. CDR3 length equals 16 residues. Looked up from germline, CDR1 is SGHRS and CDR2 is YFSETQ. The CDR3 DNA reads TGCGCCAGCAGCTTGATTCCCGGGCCCCACAATCAGCCCCAGCATTTT. Its translation is CASSLIPGPHNQPQHF.

V usage is TRBV7-6 and J usage is TRBJ1-1; D not resolved. The V gene lost 1 base and the J gene lost 4 bases, with 13 bases spanning the gap. The germline V gene has CDR1 SGHVS and CDR2 FNYEAQ. This CDR3 region has 15 residues. The CDR3: CASSLVGGAVTEAFF. In DNA, the CDR3 is TGTGCCAGCAGCTTAGTTGGAGGCGCGGTCACTGAAGCTTTCTTT.

This clone was picked up one time. The J gene is TRBJ2-5, the V gene TRBV28; D is unresolved. V shed 6 bases and J shed 0 bases, with 17 bases lying between them. Germline V gives CDR1 MDHEN, CDR2 SYDVKM. The CDR3 length is 16 residues. The CDR3, as DNA: TGTGCCAGCAGCCTAGTTAGGCAGCAGTACCAAGAGACCCAGTACTTC. Its protein product is CASSLVRQQYQETQYF.

The V call is TRBV6-1, the J call TRBJ1-5; TRBD1 matches at 9 bases. This CDR3 comprises 16 residues. V was pared by 3 bases and J by 4 bases, with 7 bases of the junction left unmatched. Germline loops: CDR1 MNHNS, CDR2 SASEGT. Here the CDR3 reads CASSDLGQGMNQPQHF. The CDR3 DNA reads TGTGCCAGCAGTGATCTGGGACAGGGCATGAATCAGCCCCAGCATTTT.

Note on this clone: The same CDR3 is also encoded by other DNA sequences in this sample. This CDR3 is CASSLGFDEQFF. The CDR3 nucleotides are TGCGCCAGCAGCTTGGGTTTTGATGAGCAGTTCTTC. The gene calls are TRBV5-1 and TRBJ2-1; D remains ambiguous. Trimming removed 0 bases from V and 8 bases from J, with 6 bases in between. The CDR3 length is 12 residues. The germline gives CDR1 SGHRS, CDR2 YFSETQ.

The chain employs TRBV24-1 and TRBJ1-1; weak D call: TRBD1 (6 bases). The CDR3 is 14 residues long. Between the trimmed V and J ends, which lost 5 bases and 3 bases, there was a span of 12 bases. Per the germline V gene, CDR1 is KGHDR and CDR2 is SFDVKD. The CDR3 loop reads CATSGGGPYTEAFF. The CDR3 bases are TGTGCCACCAGTGGGGGGGGCCCCTACACTGAAGCTTTCTTT.

V gene TRBV10-3 combines with J gene TRBJ1-1; 7 bases fit TRBD1. V lost 6 bases, J lost 5 bases, and 9 bases stayed unmatched. The CDR3 is 14 residues long. Germline CDR1 is ENHRY and CDR2 is SYGVKD. CDR3 DNA sequence: TGTGCCATCAGGACCCGGGACAGTCAAACTGAAGCTTTCTTT. Translating it yields CAIRTRDSQTEAFF.

This clone was picked up one time. The V call is TRBV5-1, the J call TRBJ2-2; D remains ambiguous. CDR3 size: 15 residues. CDR1 is SGHRS, CDR2 YFSETQ, per germline. V lost 4 bases and J 4 bases, leaving 14 bases between the germline ends. Here the CDR3 DNA reads TGCGCCAGCAGCCCCAGAGAGACGGGCACCGGGGAGCTGTTTTTT. Translation: CASSPRETGTGELFF.

The chain employs TRBV6-5 and TRBJ2-7, with D perhaps matching TRBD1 or TRBD2 (5 bases each). Per germline, CDR1 MNHEY and CDR2 SVGAGI. The V gene lost 8 bases and the J gene lost 2 bases, with 10 bases spanning the gap. The CDR3 length is 12 residues. CDR3 in DNA: TGTGCCAGCGGGGGACGGACCTACGAGCAGTACTTC. This encodes CASGGRTYEQYF.